Listed below are T cell receptor beta chains from one sample, sequenced in a study of blood T cell repertoires in COVID-19. Sequencing used immunoSEQ multiplex PCR; TCRdb keeps in-frame clones, though not all of them. The sample has about 400,000 clones; roughly 90% are singletons. Sequencing was carried out using peripheral blood. These TCRs come from a man aged 40-49 years with acute or convalescent COVID-19. CDR3s leave out the opening cysteine and the closing phenylalanine or tryptophan. Fields, in order: V gene, J gene, CDR3 protein.

v_gene: TRBV4-2; j_gene: TRBJ1-2; CDR3aa: ASSQDRSLDGYT
v_gene: TRBV14; j_gene: TRBJ2-7; CDR3aa: ASSQDQSKFYEQY
v_gene: TRBV10-2; j_gene: TRBJ1-1; CDR3aa: ASNRGGGKAF
v_gene: TRBV9; j_gene: TRBJ1-1; CDR3aa: ASSVAGTATEAF
v_gene: TRBV13; j_gene: TRBJ1-6; CDR3aa: ASSLGGGILH
v_gene: TRBV28; j_gene: TRBJ2-1; CDR3aa: ASSSRQLMINEQF
v_gene: TRBV9; j_gene: TRBJ2-7; CDR3aa: ASSGGYRDRGFHEQY
v_gene: TRBV6-2/TRBV6-3; j_gene: TRBJ1-5; CDR3aa: ASSNRDSNQPQH
v_gene: TRBV25-1; j_gene: TRBJ1-6; CDR3aa: ASSEYTNQGAGSPLH
v_gene: TRBV7-2; j_gene: TRBJ2-5; CDR3aa: ASSFNSGRGETQY
v_gene: TRBV11-2; j_gene: TRBJ2-7; CDR3aa: ASSYPGGQGYYEQY